Presented here are 5 T cell receptor beta chains from one specimen sequenced in a study of blood T cell repertoires in COVID-19. Measured with immunoSEQ multiplex PCR; TCRdb has only the in-frame clones, and not every one. The data hold around 64,000 clones, with just over 85% observed a single time. What was sequenced was peripheral blood. The receptors stem from a man aged 30-40 years with acute or convalescent COVID-19.

The table lists this clone with a few counts. This CDR3 reads CASTDRGPNNEQFF. CDR3 DNA: TGTGCCAGCACCGACAGGGGGCCCAACAATGAGCAGTTCTTC. The chain joins TRBV27 to TRBJ2-1, with 10 bases that match TRBD1. Trimming removed 7 bases from V and 5 bases from J; junction bases left unmatched: 5. This CDR3 region has 14 residues. Per the germline V gene, CDR1 is MNHEY and CDR2 is SMNVEV (reference sequence).

The chain combines TRBV19 with TRBJ1-2, with D maybe TRBD1 (5 bases). Germline CDR1 reads LNHDA; CDR2 reads SQIVND (reference sequence). Trimming removed 5 bases from V and 8 bases from J, with 27 bases in between. CDR3 size: 17 residues. The CDR3, as DNA: TGTGCCAGTAGTCCCCTAAGGACAAGGCCGACCTTCGACGGCTACACCTTC. It codes for CASSPLRTRPTFDGYTF.

The chain uses TRBV7-9 and TRBJ1-1, with 7 positions matching TRBD1. CDR1 SEHNR and CDR2 FQNEAQ come from the germline V gene (reference sequence). V gave up 5 bases and J gave up 6 bases; unmatched junction bases: 12. The CDR3 covers 15 residues. The CDR3 nucleotides are TGTGCCAGCAGCCTGGGACAGACCAGGAAGGCTGAAGCTTTCTTT. This codes for CASSLGQTRKAEAFF.

The V and J genes are TRBV5-1 and TRBJ2-7; 9 nucleotides line up with TRBD1. Per germline, CDR1 SGHRS and CDR2 YFSETQ. There are 15 residues in the CDR3. J gave up 3 bases and V 4 bases, and 8 bases lay outside the gene matches. Here the CDR3 reads CASSKEGQGLYEQYV. CDR3 bases: TGCGCCAGCAGCAAAGAGGGACAGGGTCTCTACGAGCAGTACGTC.

The chain employs TRBV5-1 and TRBJ2-3, with TRBD1 identical over 7 bases. CDR3 length equals 16 residues. Germline V gene lookup returns CDR1 SGHRS and CDR2 YFSETQ. J gave up 2 bases and V 4 bases, and 10 bases lay outside the gene matches. The CDR3 sequence: CASSQTGTVITDTQYF. CDR3 sequence (DNA): TGCGCCAGCAGCCAGACCGGGACAGTAATCACAGATACGCAGTATTTT.